These 4 T cell receptor beta chains came from one sample sequenced in a study of T cell clonotyping in hematopoietic cell transplantation. Produced via immunoSEQ multiplex PCR; TCRdb's table is partial and in-frame only. The sample shows around 7,000 clones, 94% of them seen only once. Sequences were derived from peripheral blood mononuclear cells, sampled 30 days after allogeneic stem cell transplant. The receptors here all came from a male patient aged 55 to 70 who had an allogeneic stem cell transplant from an unrelated donor, so T cells may come from the graft donor. Some clones in this sample may be carry-over from other donors' samples.

The chain is built from TRBV14 and TRBJ2-1, with D possibly matching TRBD1 (5 bases). Germline CDR1 and CDR2: SGHDN and FVKESK. Trimming shortened V by 4 bases and J by 3 bases, and 7 bases separated the two germline ends. This CDR3 has 13 residues. This CDR3 reads CASSLDSYNEQFF. CDR3 DNA sequence: TGTGCCAGCAGCCTCGACAGCTACAATGAGCAGTTCTTC.

This sequence joins TRBV6-5 and TRBJ1-2; a weak D match, TRBD1 (5 bases). Germline V CDR1 and CDR2: MNHEY, SVGAGI. The CDR3 is made up of 11 amino acids. V dropped 6 bases and J dropped 13 bases, with 15 bases sitting between them. This CDR3 reads CASRTIGALTF. CDR3 in DNA: TGTGCCAGCAGGACTATCGGGGCCCTCACCTTC.

The gene calls are TRBV11-1 and TRBJ2-2; no definite D call. Trimming shortened V by 5 bases and J by 1 base, and 8 bases separated the two germline ends. CDR1 is SGHAT, CDR2 FQDESV, per germline (reference sequence). The CDR3 runs to 14 residues. The CDR3 loop reads CASSPRRNTGELFF. The CDR3 DNA sequence: TGTGCCAGCAGCCCCAGGAGGAACACCGGGGAGCTGTTTTTT.

The chain carries TRBV4-1 and TRBJ2-5; D not certain. Deletions cut 1 base from V and 5 bases from J, with 11 bases between. The CDR3 runs 14 residues. Germline values: CDR1 MGHRA, CDR2 YSYEKL. The CDR3 protein is CASSQGGPLETQYF. The DNA of the CDR3 is TGCGCCAGCAGCCAAGGAGGACCCCTGGAGACCCAGTACTTC.